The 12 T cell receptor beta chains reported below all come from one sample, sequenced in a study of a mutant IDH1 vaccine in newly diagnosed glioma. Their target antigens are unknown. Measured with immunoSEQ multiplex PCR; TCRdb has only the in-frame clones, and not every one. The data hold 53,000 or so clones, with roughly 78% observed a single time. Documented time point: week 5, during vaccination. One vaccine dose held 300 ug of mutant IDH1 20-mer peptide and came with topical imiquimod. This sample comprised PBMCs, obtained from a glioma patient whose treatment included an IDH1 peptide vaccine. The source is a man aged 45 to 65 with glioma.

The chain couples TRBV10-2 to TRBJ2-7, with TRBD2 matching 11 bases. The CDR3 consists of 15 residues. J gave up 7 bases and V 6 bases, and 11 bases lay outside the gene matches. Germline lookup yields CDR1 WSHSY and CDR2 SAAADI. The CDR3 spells CASRLSLAGGREQYF. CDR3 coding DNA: TGCGCCAGCAGGCTCTCTCTAGCGGGGGGAAGAGAGCAGTACTTC.

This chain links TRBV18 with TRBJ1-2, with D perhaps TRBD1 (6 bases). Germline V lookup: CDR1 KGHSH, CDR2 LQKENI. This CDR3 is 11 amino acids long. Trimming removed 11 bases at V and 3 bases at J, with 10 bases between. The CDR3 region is CAPGGHYGYTF. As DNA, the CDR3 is TGTGCCCCGGGGGGCCACTATGGCTACACCTTC.

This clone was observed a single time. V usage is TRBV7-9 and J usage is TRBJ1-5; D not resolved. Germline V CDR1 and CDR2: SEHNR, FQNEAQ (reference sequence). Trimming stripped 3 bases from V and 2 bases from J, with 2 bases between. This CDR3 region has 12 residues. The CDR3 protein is CASSFGNQPQHF. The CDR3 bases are TGTGCCAGCAGCTTTGGCAATCAGCCCCAGCATTTT.

CDR3: CASSEGQVVGELFF. CDR3 nucleotides: TGTGCCAGCAGTGAAGGGCAGGTAGTCGGGGAGCTGTTTTTT. J is TRBJ2-2 and V is TRBV2; D call uncertain. Trimming cost V 1 base and J 7 bases, with 10 bases left between them. The CDR3 is 14 amino acids. CDR1 SNHLY and CDR2 FYNNEI come from the germline V gene.

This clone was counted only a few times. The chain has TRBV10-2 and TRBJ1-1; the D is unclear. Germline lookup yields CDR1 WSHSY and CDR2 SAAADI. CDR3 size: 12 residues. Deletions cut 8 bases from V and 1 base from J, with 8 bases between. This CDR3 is CASARKNTEAFF. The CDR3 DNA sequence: TGCGCCAGCGCAAGGAAGAACACTGAAGCTTTCTTT.

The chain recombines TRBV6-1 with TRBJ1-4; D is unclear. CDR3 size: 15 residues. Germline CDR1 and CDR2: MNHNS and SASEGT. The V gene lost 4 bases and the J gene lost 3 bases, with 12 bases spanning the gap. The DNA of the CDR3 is TGTGCCAGCAGTGTTAATGGCGGTCCTAATGAAAAACTGTTTTTT. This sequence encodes CASSVNGGPNEKLFF.

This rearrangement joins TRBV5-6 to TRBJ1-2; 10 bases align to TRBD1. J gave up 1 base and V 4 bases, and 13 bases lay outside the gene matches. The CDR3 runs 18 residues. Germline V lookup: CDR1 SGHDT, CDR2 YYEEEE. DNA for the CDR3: TGTGCCAGCAGCCGGGACAGGGGAAGGATCGAGGTTAACTATGGCTACACCTTC. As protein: CASSRDRGRIEVNYGYTF.

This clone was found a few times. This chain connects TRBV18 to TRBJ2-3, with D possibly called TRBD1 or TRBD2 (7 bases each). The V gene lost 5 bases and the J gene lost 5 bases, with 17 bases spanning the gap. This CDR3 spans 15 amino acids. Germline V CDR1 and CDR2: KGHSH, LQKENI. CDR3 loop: CASSTQGGPLDTQYF. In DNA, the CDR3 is TGTGCCAGCTCAACTCAGGGGGGGCCTCTAGATACGCAGTATTTT.

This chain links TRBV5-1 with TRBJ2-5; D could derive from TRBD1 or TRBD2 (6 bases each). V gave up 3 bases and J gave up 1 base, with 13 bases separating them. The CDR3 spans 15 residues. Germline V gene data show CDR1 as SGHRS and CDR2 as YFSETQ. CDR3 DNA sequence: TGCGCCAGCAGCTCCCTTGGGGGGCCCCAAGAGACCCAGTACTTC. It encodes CASSSLGGPQETQYF.

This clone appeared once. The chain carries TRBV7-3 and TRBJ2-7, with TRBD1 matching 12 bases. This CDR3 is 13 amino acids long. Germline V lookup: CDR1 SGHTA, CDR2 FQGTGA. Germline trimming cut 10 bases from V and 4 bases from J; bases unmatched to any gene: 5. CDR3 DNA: TGTGCCATCACGGGACAGGGGGCTTACGAGCAGTACTTC. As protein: CAITGQGAYEQYF.

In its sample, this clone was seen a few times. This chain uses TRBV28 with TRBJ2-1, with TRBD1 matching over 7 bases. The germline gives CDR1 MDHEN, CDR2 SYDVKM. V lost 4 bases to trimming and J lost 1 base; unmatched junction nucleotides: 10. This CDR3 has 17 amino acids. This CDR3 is CASSWTGRSSSYNEQFF. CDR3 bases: TGTGCCAGCAGTTGGACAGGCCGAAGTTCTTCCTACAATGAGCAGTTCTTC.

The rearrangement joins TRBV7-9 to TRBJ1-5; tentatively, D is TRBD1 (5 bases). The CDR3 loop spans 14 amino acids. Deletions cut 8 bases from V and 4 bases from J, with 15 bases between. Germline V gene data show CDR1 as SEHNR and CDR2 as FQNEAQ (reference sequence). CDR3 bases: TGTGCCAGCGACGCAGGGAGTGGGAATCAGCCCCAGCATTTT. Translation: CASDAGSGNQPQHF. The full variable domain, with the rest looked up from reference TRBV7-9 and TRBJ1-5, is DTGVSQNPRHKITKRGQNVTFRCDPISEHNRLYWYRQTLGQGPEFLTYFQNEAQLEKSRLLSDRFSAERPKGSFSTLEIQRTEQGDSAMYLCASDAGSGNQPQHFGDGTRLSIL.